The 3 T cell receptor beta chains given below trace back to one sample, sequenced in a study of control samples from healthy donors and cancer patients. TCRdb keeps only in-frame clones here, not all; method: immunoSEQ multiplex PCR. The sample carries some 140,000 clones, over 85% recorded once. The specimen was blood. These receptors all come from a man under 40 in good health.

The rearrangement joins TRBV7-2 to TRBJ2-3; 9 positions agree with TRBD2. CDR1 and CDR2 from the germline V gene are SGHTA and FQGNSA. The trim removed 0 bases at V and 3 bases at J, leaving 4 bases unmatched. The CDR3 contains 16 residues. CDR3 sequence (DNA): TGTGCCAGCAGCTTAGCGGGTGCGGGAGGGACAGATACGCAGTATTTT. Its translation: CASSLAGAGGTDTQYF.

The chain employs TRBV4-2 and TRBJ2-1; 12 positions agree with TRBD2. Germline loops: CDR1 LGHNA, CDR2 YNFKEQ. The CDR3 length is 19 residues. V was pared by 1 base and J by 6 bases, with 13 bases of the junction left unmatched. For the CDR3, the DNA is TGTGCCAGCAGCCAAGTGGGTGGACTAGCGGGAAATTTGGGCAATGAGCAGTTCTTC. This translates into CASSQVGGLAGNLGNEQFF.

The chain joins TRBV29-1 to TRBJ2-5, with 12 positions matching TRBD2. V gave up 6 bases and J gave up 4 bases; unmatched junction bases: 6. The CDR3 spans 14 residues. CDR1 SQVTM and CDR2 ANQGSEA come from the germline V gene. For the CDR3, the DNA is TGCAGCGTATCTAGCGGGAGGGCCAGAGAGACCCAGTACTTC. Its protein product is CSVSSGRARETQYF.